A selection of T cell receptor beta chains follows, all from one sample in a study of technical replicates of blood from a handful of donors. The table came from immunoSEQ multiplex PCR; TCRdb's copy has only in-frame clones and leaves some out. Altogether tens of thousands of clones are present, roughly 94% being singletons, with the ten largest covering about 0.25%. Sequenced: T cells isolated from PBMCs. These receptors all come from a human donor in good health. CDR3s include the opening cysteine and the closing phenylalanine or tryptophan. The order of the fields is CDR3 protein, CDR3 DNA, D gene, V gene, clone size, J gene. D genes are given only for firm matches. Size tells how often a clone was seen (once, few, many) or the class of an expanded clone, and some rows leave it out.

CDR3: CASSRPEADTEAFF; DNA: TGTGCCAGCAGCAGACCCGAGGCGGACACTGAAGCTTTCTTT; D: .; V: TRBV5-6; size: .; J: TRBJ1-1
CDR3: CASPNGGNTGELFF; DNA: TGTGCCAGCCCCAACGGAGGGAACACCGGGGAGCTGTTTTTT; D: .; V: TRBV11-3; size: once; J: TRBJ2-2
CDR3: CASSFRERNTIYF; DNA: TGTGCCAGCAGCTTTCGGGAGCGAAACACCATATATTTT; D: .; V: TRBV11-2; size: .; J: TRBJ1-3
CDR3: CASRAGGVIEQYF; DNA: TGTGCCAGCAGGGCGGGGGGGGTTATCGAGCAGTACTTC; D: TRBD2; V: TRBV6-5; size: .; J: TRBJ2-7
CDR3: CATSRDPGNEQFF; DNA: TGTGCCACCAGCAGAGATCCGGGCAATGAGCAGTTCTTC; D: .; V: TRBV15; size: .; J: TRBJ2-1
CDR3: CASSSLRGKGNTIYF; DNA: TGTGCCAGCAGCTCCCTAAGGGGGAAAGGAAACACCATATATTTT; D: .; V: TRBV11-2; size: .; J: TRBJ1-3
CDR3: CASVAGSSYNEQFF; DNA: TGTGCCAGCGTAGCGGGAAGCTCCTACAATGAGCAGTTCTTC; D: TRBD2; V: TRBV28; size: .; J: TRBJ2-1
CDR3: CASSLWRARSPLHF; DNA: TGTGCCAGCAGTTTATGGCGGGCCAGATCACCCCTCCACTTT; D: .; V: TRBV27; size: .; J: TRBJ1-6
CDR3: CASSNTLFGEQYF; DNA: TGTGCCAGCAGTAACACCCTCTTTGGCGAGCAGTACTTC; D: .; V: TRBV27; size: .; J: TRBJ2-7
CDR3: CSASEEVEAFF; DNA: TGCAGTGCTAGTGAAGAGGTTGAAGCTTTCTTT; D: .; V: TRBV20-1; size: few; J: TRBJ1-1
CDR3: CAISDPASSAGGTGELFF; DNA: TGTGCCATCAGTGATCCCGCTTCTAGCGCGGGGGGCACCGGGGAGCTGTTTTTT; D: TRBD2; V: TRBV10-3; size: .; J: TRBJ2-2
CDR3: CASSQGLAGFYEQYF; DNA: TGCGCCAGCAGCCAAGGACTAGCGGGTTTCTACGAGCAGTACTTC; D: TRBD2; V: TRBV4-1; size: .; J: TRBJ2-7
CDR3: CAISEGDRVYEQFF; DNA: TGTGCCATCAGTGAAGGAGACAGGGTCTATGAGCAGTTCTTC; D: TRBD1; V: TRBV10-3; size: .; J: TRBJ2-1
CDR3: CASSPYPGTGGFSGANVLTF; DNA: TGTGCCAGCAGTCCCTATCCCGGTACAGGGGGGTTCTCTGGGGCCAACGTCCTGACTTTC; D: TRBD1; V: TRBV27; size: .; J: TRBJ2-6
CDR3: CASSLGGPQETQYF; DNA: TGCGCCAGCAGCTTGGGCGGGCCTCAAGAGACCCAGTACTTC; D: .; V: TRBV5-1; size: .; J: TRBJ2-5
CDR3: CASSEDLAGQGNYGYTF; DNA: TGTGCCAGCAGTGAAGACCTAGCGGGACAGGGGAACTATGGCTACACCTTC; D: TRBD1; V: TRBV2; size: .; J: TRBJ1-2
CDR3: CSALGGLAGTLSSYEQYF; DNA: TGCAGCGCCTTGGGCGGACTAGCGGGAACTTTAAGCTCCTACGAGCAGTACTTC; D: TRBD2; V: TRBV29-1; size: once; J: TRBJ2-7
CDR3: CASSPRSPGAKGGETQYF; DNA: TGTGCCAGCAGCCCTCGAAGCCCCGGGGCGAAGGGAGGAGAGACCCAGTACTTC; D: .; V: TRBV9; size: once; J: TRBJ2-5
CDR3: CASSVVASGGDTQYF; DNA: TGTGCCAGCAGCGTAGTGGCTAGCGGGGGCGATACGCAGTATTTT; D: TRBD2; V: TRBV9; size: .; J: TRBJ2-3
CDR3: CASSLFDRGHGYNEQFF; DNA: TGCGCCAGCAGCTTGTTTGACAGGGGGCATGGGTACAATGAGCAGTTCTTC; D: TRBD1; V: TRBV5-1; size: .; J: TRBJ2-1
CDR3: CASGRGGIYGYTF; DNA: TGCGCCAGCGGTCGGGGAGGGATCTATGGCTACACCTTC; D: .; V: TRBV10-2; size: .; J: TRBJ1-2
CDR3: CASSLAGQASKAFF; DNA: TGTGCCAGCAGCTTAGCGGGACAGGCCTCAAAAGCTTTCTTT; D: TRBD1; V: TRBV7-9; size: .; J: TRBJ1-1
CDR3: CASTYGQGGFEAFF; DNA: TGTGCCAGCACCTATGGACAGGGGGGGTTTGAAGCTTTCTTT; D: TRBD1; V: TRBV28; size: .; J: TRBJ1-1